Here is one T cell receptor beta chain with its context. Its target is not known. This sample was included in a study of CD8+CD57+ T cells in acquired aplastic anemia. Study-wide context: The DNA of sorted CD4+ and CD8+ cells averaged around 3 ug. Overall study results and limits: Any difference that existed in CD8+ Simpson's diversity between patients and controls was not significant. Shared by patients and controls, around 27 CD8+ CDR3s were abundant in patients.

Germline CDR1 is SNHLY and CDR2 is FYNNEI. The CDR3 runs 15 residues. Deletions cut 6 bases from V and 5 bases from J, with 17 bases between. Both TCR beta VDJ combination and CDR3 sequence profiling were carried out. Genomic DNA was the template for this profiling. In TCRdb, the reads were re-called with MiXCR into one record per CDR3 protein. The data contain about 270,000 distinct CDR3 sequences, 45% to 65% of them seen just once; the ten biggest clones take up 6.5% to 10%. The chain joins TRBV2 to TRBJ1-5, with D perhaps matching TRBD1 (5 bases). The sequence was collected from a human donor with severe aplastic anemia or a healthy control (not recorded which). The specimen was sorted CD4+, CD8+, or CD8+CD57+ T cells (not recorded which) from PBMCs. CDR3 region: CASRGGEGRYQPQHF. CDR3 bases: TGTGCCAGCAGGGGGGGTGAGGGGCGTTATCAGCCCCAGCATTTT.